This T cell receptor beta chain was observed in a study of graft-versus-host responses after intestinal transplantation. Study as a whole: Isolated intestinal, liver-intestinal, or multivisceral transplants were what recipients had. For around 3 years after anti-thymocyte globulin induction, all recipients took tacrolimus and steroids. Points from the study as a whole: Allograft clonal ratios (graft-versus-host to host-versus-graft) were high in patients who had graft-donor T cell macrochimerism.

Only in-frame clones appear in the TCRdb table, and some are missing; sequencing was by immunoSEQ multiplex PCR. In the table there are around 4,800 clones, 80% of which are singletons. Concerning this clone itself: Its matching antigen is unknown.

Grafts had their tissue processed, releasing intraepithelial and lamina propria lymphocytes. CDR3 size: 17 residues. Per germline, CDR1 SGHTA and CDR2 FQGTGA. This TCR was sampled from a human patient who received an intestinal transplant, so some T cells may come from the graft donor. The V and J genes are TRBV7-3 and TRBJ2-5; TRBD1 is a possible D gene (6 bases). The J call may be in error: the DNA end matches TRBJ2-7 better. The specimen was ileum tissue, collected around four months after intestinal transplantation. The DNA of the CDR3 is TGTGCCAGCAGCTTATACCCTTTGGGGGACACTATCTCCGAGCAGTACTTC. Translating it yields CASSLYPLGDTISEQYF.